A single T cell receptor beta chain is shown here with its context. Its antigen is not identified. This specimen comes from a study of T cell repertoires in cytomegalovirus infection. Study at large: From public TCR beta signatures came an indication of both CMV infection and matching HLA type. Study observations and caveats: HLA-C-restricted CMV clonotypes gave the most frequent clonotype in two of eight donors.

V gave up 3 bases and J gave up 2 bases; unmatched junction bases: 8. The germline V gene has CDR1 SGHTA and CDR2 FQGNSA. The CDR3 extends over 16 amino acids. TCRdb analysed the reads with MiXCR anew, one entry per CDR3 protein. The sample yields 170,000 or so distinct CDR3 sequences, about a sixth seen once. The origin of this receptor is a human donor in good health (CMV status not recorded). Some clones in this sample may be carry-over from other donors' samples. What was sequenced was CD8+ T cells from PBMCs. This chain joins TRBV7-2 and TRBJ2-7; TRBD1 matches at 9 bases. CDR3 sequence (DNA): TGTGCCAGCAGCTTTTCACGGGACAGGGTTACCTACGAGCAGTACTTC. Translation gives CASSFSRDRVTYEQYF.